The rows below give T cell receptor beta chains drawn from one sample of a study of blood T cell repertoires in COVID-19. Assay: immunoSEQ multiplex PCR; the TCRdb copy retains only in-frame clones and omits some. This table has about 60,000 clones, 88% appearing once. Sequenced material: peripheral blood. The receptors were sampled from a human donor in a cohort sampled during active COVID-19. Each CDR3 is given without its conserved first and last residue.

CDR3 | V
ASSTSLAAVRSRAQY | TRBV5-8
ASSLLHGRGYEQY | TRBV11-2
ASSLEQGAYNEQF | TRBV5-1
ATSRAKQGANTEAF | TRBV15
ASSIVYRGTEAF | TRBV19
ATPETGNQPQH | TRBV19
ASSRGLAGGFSSYEQY | TRBV5-4
ASSPQAGRSYEQY | TRBV3-1/TRBV3-2
ASSLGDKETQY | TRBV5-1
ASSLAGAVNEQF | TRBV7-9
ASSLQPGQGNEKLF | TRBV5-1
ASSPVMLGASYNEQF | TRBV18
ARSRPGVYEQY | TRBV2
ASSLAPTGSGNYEQY | TRBV5-1
ASSPRQGGTYEQY | TRBV7-2
ASSELTAIKGEKLF | TRBV2
ASSSNAGTLNTEAF | TRBV11-2
AISPGVGEMKQY | TRBV10-3
ASRFSAGAVRELF | TRBV6-5
ASSLGQGGRETQY | TRBV7-2
ASSSGGLYEQY | TRBV2
ASSYQTGEYQETQY | TRBV7-9
ASSREGLAAPYEQY | TRBV3-1/TRBV3-2
SASRPPDSREFSYEQY | TRBV20-1
ASSPGSRPYEQY | TRBV18
SYRGSYGYT | TRBV29-1
ASSPGTAGNTIY | TRBV11-2
ASSPARREAQETQY | TRBV11-1
AWSVLSTSGNYEQY | TRBV30
ASRTTGPYGYT | TRBV28
ASKLLPSSGYT | TRBV2
ASSQTTGNNSPLH | TRBV4-1
ASSPRAQGGQETQY | TRBV4-1
ASSSTGENTEAF | TRBV28
ASTLGQGATGGTDTQY | TRBV27
ASIDSGTGRT | TRBV10-1
ASRAGGGTGELF | TRBV27
ASSLNGRGVGDEQY | TRBV11-2
ASRPGQPYGYT | TRBV28
ASSLAPGGVSGDTGELF | TRBV7-6
ASIQGRGAQETQY | TRBV5-5
SGSRWNEQF | TRBV20-1
ASSLSGGEGTQY | TRBV7-2
ASSPSGDDTEAF | TRBV5-1
ASSPPGSQETQY | TRBV18
ASSSHRLAGDNEQF | TRBV19
ASSMAHRAPHEQY | TRBV19
ASSLAGGTGANVLT | TRBV5-1
TSSPPPSTDTQY | TRBV1
ASSPNRQLPTRQY | TRBV3-1/TRBV3-2
ATRAGTGRAEQY | TRBV2
ASSQVSGELF | TRBV4-1
ASPGNFCGYT | TRBV5-5